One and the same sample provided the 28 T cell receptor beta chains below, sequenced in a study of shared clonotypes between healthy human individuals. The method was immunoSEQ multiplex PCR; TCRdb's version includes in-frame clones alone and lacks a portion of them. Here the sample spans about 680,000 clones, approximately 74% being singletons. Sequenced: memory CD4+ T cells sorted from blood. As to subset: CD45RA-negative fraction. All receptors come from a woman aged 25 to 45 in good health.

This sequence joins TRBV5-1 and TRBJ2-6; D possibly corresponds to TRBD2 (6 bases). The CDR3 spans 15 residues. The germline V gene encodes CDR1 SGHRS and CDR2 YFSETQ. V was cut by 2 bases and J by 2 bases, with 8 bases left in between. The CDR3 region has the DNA TGCGCCAGCAGCTTCGGGGAGGCTGGGGCCAACGTCCTGACTTTC. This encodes CASSFGEAGANVLTF. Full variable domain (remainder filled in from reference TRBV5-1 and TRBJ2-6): KAGVTQTPRYLIKTRGQQVTLSCSPISGHRSVSWYQQTPGQGLQFLFEYFSETQRNKGNFPGRFSGRQFSNSRSEMNVSTLELGDSALYLCASSFGEAGANVLTFGAGSRLTVL.

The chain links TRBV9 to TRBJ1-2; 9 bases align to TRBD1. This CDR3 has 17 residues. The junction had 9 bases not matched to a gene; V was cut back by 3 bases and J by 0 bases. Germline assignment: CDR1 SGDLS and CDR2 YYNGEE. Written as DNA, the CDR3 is TGTGCCAGCAGCGGATGGACAGGGGACAAAGCTAACTATGGCTACACCTTC. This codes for CASSGWTGDKANYGYTF.

This chain's CDR3 is CASSVVAGEQYF. CDR3 sequence (DNA): TGTGCCAGCAGTGTGGTAGCCGGGGAGCAGTACTTC. The chain recombines TRBV2 with TRBJ2-7; the D is unclear. The germline V and J ends were trimmed by 4 bases and 7 bases, with 11 bases remaining between them. The germline gives CDR1 SNHLY, CDR2 FYNNEI. The CDR3 is 12 amino acids.

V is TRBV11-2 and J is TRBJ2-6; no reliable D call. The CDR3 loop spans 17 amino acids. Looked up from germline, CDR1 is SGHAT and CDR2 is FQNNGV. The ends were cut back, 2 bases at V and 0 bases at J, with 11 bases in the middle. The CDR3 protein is CASSLTSDISGANVLTF. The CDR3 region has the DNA TGTGCCAGCAGCTTAACCTCTGACATCTCTGGGGCCAACGTCCTGACTTTC.

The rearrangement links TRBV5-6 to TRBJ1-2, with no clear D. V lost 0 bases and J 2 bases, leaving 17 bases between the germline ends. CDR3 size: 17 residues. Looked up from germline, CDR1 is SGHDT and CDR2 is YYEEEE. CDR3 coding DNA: TGTGCCAGCAGCTTGGATGGAGTTGCGGGCAGAAACTATGGCTACACCTTC. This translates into CASSLDGVAGRNYGYTF.

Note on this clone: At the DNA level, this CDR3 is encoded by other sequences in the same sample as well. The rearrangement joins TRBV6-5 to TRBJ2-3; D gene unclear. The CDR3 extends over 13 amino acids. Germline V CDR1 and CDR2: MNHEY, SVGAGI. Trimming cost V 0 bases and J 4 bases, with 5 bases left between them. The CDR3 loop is CASSYSGADTQYF. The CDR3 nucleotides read TGTGCCAGCAGTTACTCTGGCGCAGATACGCAGTATTTT.

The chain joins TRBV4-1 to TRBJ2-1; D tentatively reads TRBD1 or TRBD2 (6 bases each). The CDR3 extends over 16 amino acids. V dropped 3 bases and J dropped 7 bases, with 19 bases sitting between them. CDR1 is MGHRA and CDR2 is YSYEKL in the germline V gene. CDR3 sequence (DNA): TGCGCCAGCAGCCAGGGTTTACGGGGGCGCACAAATGAGCAGTTCTTC. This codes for CASSQGLRGRTNEQFF.

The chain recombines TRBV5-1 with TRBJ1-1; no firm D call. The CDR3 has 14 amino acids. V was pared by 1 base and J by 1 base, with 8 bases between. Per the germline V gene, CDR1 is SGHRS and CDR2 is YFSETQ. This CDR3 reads CASSLRATNTEAFF. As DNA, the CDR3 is TGCGCCAGCAGCTTGAGGGCCACGAACACTGAAGCTTTCTTT.

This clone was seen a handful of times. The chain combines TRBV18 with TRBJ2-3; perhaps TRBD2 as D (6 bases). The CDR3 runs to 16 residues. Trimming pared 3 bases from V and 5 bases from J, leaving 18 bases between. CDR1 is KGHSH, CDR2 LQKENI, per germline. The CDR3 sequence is CASSPRRDSQVDTQYF. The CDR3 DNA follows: TGTGCCAGCTCACCTAGGCGGGACTCTCAAGTAGATACGCAGTATTTT.

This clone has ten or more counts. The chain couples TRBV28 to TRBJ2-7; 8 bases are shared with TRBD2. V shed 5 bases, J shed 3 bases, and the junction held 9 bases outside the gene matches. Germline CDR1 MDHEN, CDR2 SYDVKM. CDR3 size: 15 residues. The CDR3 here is CASSPRVAGIYEQYF. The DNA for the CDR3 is TGTGCCAGCAGTCCCAGGGTAGCGGGAATCTACGAGCAGTACTTC.

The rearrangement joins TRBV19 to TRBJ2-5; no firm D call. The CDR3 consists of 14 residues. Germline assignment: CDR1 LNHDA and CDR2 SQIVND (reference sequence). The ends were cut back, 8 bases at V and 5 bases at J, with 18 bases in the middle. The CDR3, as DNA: TGTGCCAGTCGCGAGCTGGCGAAGGGTGAGACCCAGTACTTC. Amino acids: CASRELAKGETQYF.

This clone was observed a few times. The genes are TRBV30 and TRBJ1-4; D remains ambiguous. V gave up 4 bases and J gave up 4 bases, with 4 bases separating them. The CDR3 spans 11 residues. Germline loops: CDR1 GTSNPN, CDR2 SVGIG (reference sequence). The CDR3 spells CAWMFNEKLFF. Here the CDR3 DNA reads TGTGCCTGGATGTTTAATGAAAAACTGTTTTTT.

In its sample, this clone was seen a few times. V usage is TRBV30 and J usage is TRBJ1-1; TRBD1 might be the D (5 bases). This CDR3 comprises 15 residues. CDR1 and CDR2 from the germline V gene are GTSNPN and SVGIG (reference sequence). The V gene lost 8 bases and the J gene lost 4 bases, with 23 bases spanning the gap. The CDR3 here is CARSGGEGKGTEAFF. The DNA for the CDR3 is TGTGCCCGCAGCGGGGGGGAAGGGAAGGGCACTGAAGCTTTCTTT.

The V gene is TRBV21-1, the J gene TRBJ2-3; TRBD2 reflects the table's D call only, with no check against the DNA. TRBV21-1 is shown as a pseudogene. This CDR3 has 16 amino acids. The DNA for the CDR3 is TGTGCCAGCAGCAAGAATAAGCGGGAAAGGGTAGATACGCAGTATTTT. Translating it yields CASSKNKRERVDTQYF.

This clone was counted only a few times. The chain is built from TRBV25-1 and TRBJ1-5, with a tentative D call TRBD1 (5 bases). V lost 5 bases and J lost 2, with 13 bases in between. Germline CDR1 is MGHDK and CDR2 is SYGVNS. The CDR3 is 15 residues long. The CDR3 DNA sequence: TGTGCCAGCAGTCCTGGGGGAGGAGGCAATCAGCCCCAGCATTTT. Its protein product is CASSPGGGGNQPQHF.

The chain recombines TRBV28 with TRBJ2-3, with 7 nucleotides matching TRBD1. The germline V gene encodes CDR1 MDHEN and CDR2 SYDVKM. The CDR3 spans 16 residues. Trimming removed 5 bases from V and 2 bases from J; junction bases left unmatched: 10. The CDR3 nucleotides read TGTGCCAGCAGTCGTCATACAGGGGTAAACACAGATACGCAGTATTTT. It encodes CASSRHTGVNTDTQYF. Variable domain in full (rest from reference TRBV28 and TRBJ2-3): DVKVTQSSRYLVKRTGEKVFLECVQDMDHENMFWYRQDPGLGLRLIYFSYDVKMKEKGDIPEGYSVSREKKERFSLILESASTNQTSMYLCASSRHTGVNTDTQYFGPGTRLTVL.

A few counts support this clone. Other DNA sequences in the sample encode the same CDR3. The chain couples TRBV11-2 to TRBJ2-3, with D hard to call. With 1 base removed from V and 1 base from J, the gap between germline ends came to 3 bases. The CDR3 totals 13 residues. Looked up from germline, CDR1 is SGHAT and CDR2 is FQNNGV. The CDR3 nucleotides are TGTGCCAGCAGCTTAGGGGGCACAGATACGCAGTATTTT. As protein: CASSLGGTDTQYF.

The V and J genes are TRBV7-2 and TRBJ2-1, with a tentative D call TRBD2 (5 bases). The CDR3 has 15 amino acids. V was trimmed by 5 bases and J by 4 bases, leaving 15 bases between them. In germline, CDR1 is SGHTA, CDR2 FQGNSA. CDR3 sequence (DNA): TGTGCCAGCAGCACTAGTGCGGTAGCGTACAATGAGCAGTTCTTC. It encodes CASSTSAVAYNEQFF.

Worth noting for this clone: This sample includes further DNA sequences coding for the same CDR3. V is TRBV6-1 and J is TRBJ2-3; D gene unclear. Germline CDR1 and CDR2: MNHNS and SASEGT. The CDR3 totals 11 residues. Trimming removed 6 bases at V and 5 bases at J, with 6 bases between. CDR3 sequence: CASSRLDTQYF. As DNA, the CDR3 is TGTGCCAGCAGCAGGCTAGATACGCAGTATTTT.

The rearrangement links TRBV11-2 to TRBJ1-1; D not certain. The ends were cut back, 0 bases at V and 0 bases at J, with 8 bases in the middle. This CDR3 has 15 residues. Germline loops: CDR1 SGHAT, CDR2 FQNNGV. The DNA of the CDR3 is TGTGCCAGCAGCTTAGACGGCAGAGTGAACACTGAAGCTTTCTTT. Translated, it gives CASSLDGRVNTEAFF.

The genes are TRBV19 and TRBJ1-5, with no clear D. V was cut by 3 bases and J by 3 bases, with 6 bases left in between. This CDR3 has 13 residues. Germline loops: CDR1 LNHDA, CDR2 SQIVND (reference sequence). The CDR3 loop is CASSMQFNQPQHF. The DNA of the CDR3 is TGTGCCAGTAGTATGCAGTTCAATCAGCCCCAGCATTTT.

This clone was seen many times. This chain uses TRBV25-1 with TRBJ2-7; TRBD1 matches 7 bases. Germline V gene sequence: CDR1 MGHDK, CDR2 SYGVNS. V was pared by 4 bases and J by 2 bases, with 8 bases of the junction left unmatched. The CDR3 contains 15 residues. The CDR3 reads CASSVQGRQTYEQYF. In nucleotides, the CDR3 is TGTGCCAGCAGTGTACAGGGGCGGCAAACCTACGAGCAGTACTTC.

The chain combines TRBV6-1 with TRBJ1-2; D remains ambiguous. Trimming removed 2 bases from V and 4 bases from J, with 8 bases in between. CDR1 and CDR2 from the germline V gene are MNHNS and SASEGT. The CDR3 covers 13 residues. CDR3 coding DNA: TGTGCCAGCAGTGAACAGGACTTCTATGGCTACACCTTC. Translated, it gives CASSEQDFYGYTF.

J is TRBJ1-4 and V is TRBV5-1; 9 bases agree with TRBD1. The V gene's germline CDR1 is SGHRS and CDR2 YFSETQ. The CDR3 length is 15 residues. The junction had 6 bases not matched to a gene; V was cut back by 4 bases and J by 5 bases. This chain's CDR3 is CASSTYRGPNEKLFF. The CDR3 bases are TGCGCCAGCAGCACATACAGGGGGCCGAATGAAAAACTGTTTTTT.

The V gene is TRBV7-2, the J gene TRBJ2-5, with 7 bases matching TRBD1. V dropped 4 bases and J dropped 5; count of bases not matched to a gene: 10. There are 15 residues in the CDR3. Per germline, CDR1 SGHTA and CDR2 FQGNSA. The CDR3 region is CASSSIGTVRETQYF. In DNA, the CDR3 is TGTGCCAGCAGCTCGATAGGGACAGTTCGGGAGACCCAGTACTTC. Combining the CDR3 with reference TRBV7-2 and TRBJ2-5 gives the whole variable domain GAGVSQSPSNKVTEKGKDVELRCDPISGHTALYWYRQSLGQGLEFLIYFQGNSAPDKSGLPSDRFSAERTGGSVSTLTIQRTQQEDSAVYLCASSSIGTVRETQYFGPGTRLLVL.

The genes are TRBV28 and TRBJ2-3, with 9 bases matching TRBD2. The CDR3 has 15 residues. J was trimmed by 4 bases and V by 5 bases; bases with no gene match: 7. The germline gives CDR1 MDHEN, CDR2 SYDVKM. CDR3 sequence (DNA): TGTGCCAGCAGTCCCGGAGCGGGAGGCTCAGATACGCAGTATTTT. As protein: CASSPGAGGSDTQYF.

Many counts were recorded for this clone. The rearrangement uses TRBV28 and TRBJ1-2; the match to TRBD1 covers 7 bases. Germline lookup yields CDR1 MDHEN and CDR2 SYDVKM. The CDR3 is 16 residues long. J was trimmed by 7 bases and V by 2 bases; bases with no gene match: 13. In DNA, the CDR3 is TGTGCCAGCAGTTTAAAGGGACAGACCTTTGTGCGTGGCTACACCTTC. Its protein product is CASSLKGQTFVRGYTF.

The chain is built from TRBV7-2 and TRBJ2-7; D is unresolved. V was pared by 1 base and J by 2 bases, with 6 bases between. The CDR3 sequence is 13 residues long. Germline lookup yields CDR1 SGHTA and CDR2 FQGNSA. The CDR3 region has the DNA TGTGCCAGCAGCTTAGGGCGGCCCTACGAGCAGTACTTC. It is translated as CASSLGRPYEQYF.